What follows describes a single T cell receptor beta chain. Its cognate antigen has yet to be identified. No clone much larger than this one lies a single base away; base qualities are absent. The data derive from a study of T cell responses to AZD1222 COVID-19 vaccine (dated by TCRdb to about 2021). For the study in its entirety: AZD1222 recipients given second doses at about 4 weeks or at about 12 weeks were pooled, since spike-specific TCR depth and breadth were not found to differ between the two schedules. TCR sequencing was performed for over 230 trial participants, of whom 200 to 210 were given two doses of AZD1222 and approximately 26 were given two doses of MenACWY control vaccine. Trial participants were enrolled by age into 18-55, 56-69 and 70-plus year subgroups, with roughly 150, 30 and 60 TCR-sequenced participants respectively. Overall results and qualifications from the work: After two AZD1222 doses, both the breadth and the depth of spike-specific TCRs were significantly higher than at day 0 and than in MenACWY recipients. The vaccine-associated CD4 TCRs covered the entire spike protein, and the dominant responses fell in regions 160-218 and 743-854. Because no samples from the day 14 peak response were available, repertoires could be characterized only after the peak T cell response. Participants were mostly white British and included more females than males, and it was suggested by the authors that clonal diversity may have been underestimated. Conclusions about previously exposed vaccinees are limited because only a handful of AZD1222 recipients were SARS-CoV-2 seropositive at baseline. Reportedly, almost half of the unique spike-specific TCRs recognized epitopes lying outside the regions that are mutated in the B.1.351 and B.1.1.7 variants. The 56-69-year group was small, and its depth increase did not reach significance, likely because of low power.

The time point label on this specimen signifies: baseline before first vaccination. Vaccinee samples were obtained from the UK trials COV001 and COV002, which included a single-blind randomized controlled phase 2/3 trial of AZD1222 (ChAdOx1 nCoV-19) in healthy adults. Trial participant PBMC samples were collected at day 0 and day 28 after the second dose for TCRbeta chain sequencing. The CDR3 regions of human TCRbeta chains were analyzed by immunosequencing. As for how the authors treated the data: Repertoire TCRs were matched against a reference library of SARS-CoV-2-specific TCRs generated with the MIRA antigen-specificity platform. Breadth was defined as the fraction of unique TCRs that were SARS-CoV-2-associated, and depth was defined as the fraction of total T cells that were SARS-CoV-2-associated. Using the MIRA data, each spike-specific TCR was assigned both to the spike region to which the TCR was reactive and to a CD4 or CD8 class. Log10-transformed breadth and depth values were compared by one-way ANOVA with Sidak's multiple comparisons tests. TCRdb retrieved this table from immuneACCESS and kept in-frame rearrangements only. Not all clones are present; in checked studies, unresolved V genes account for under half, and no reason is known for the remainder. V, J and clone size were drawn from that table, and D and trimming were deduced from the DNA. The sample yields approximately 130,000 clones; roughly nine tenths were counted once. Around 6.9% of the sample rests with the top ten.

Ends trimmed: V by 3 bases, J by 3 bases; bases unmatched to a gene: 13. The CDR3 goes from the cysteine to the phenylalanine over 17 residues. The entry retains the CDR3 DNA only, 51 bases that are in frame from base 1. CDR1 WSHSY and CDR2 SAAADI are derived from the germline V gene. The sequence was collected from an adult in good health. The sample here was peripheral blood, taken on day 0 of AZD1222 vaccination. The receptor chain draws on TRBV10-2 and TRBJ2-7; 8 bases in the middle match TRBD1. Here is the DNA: TGCGCCAGCAGTGACCCAGCCCGGACAGGGTTCATCTACGAGCAGTACTTC. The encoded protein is CASSDPARTGFIYEQYF.